This T cell receptor beta chain was retrieved from a study of post-analysis software for immune sequencing data (dated by TCRdb to the mid-2010s). Describing the broader study: Recorded disease courses included relapsing-remitting, secondary progressive and progressive-relapsing multiple sclerosis, with some patients lacking subtype annotation. The patient repertoires were set against about 12 previously published healthy control repertoires from donors whose ages ranged from 6 to 25 years. A subset of samples was prepared in parallel using single-end sample barcoding, then pooled and co-amplified after Illumina adapter ligation.

Preparation of the library involved PCR. The reads were generated on an Illumina HiSeq 2500. Unique molecular identifiers were incorporated into TCR beta cDNA libraries to reduce PCR and sequencing biases. Per 1 to 10 million input T cells, approximately 500,000 cDNA molecules were obtained, such that each molecule approximated one T cell. Patient libraries were prepared and sequenced with the same protocol used for the earlier healthy control dataset. Within a given batch, samples were prepared together, multiplexed and sequenced on the same HiSeq lane. The study's own analysis went as follows. MIGEC was used to process the raw barcoded reads, and molecular identifier groups with only a single read were discarded before consensus assembly and CDR3 extraction. Clonotype tables were post-analysed with VDJtools, and diversity was normalized by down-sampling all datasets to the smallest sample size. In repertoire overlap clustering, CDR3 amino acid sequences, but not nucleotide sequences, were matched to correct batch-related cross-sample contamination. Through fastp at Q25 and MiXCR, TCRdb rebuilt clones from the public reads, retaining in-frame beta chains. Under each unique CDR3 protein, matching rows form one entry showing the most common genes and DNA. The V and J calls shown here were made by TCRdb, not taken from the authors' results. Counted in this sample were about 540,000 distinct CDR3 sequences; approximately 31% of them appeared once. Of the sample, roughly 6% falls within the top ten clones.

A remark on this clonotype: Its recognized antigen is unknown. Base quality data are lacking; no much larger clone is found one base away.

Measured from the cysteine to the phenylalanine, the CDR3 is 16 residues long. Only CDR3 DNA is held: 48 bases, read in frame from base 1. V trim: 4 bases; J trim: 2 bases; unmatched bases: 6. The germline V gene (reference sequence) gives CDR1 as SGHAT and CDR2 as FQDESV. The study at large found these results: Significantly higher frequencies in patients than in controls were found for roughly 5 TRBV segments, including TRBV5-6, TRBV5-1 and TRBV20-1. When samples were clustered directly using the F measure, samples prepared in the same batch co-clustered strongly, which prompted a batch-effect correction. The multiple sclerosis patient group was slightly younger than the control group. Compared with controls, multiple sclerosis patients had significantly lower normalized Chao1 diversity, a finding suggesting substantial peripheral T-cell clonal expansion.

To demonstrate the VDJtools post-analysis software, TCR beta repertoires were profiled from the peripheral blood of about 13 young patients with multiple sclerosis. The multiple sclerosis patients were children and adolescents ranging in age from roughly 6 to 15 years. The chain joins TRBV11-1 to TRBJ2-1, with TRBD2 matching 9 junction bases. The sequence was obtained from a girl aged 2-17 years with multiple sclerosis. Material for sequencing was blood. The encoded CDR3 is CASSSGVAGAYNEQFF. The nucleotide sequence reads as follows: TGTGCCAGCAGCTCTGGGGTAGCGGGGGCCTACAATGAGCAGTTCTTC.